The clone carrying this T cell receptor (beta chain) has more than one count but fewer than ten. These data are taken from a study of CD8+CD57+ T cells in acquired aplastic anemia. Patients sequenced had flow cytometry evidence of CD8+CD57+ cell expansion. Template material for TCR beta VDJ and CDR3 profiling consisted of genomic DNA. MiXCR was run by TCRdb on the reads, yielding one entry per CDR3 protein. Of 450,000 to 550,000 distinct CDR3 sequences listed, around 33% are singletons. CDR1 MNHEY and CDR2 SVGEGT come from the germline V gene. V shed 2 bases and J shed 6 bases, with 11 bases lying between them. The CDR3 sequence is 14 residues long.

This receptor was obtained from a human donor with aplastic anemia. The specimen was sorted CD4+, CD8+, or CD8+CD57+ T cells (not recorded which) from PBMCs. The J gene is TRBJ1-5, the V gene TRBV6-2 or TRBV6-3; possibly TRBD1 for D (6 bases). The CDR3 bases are TGTGCCAGCAGTTACGGGGGCGTCCGTCAGCCCCAGCATTTT. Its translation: CASSYGGVRQPQHF.